This T cell receptor beta chain comes out of a study of CD8+CD57+ T cells in acquired aplastic anemia. The CDR3 extends over 15 amino acids. V lost 1 base to trimming and J lost 4 bases, with 13 bases between them. Germline V gene sequence: CDR1 LGHNA, CDR2 YSLEER. Points from the study as a whole: Patients and controls had in common 25 to 30 CD8+ CDR3 sequences. CD8+ Simpson's diversity did not differ significantly between patients and controls.

Genomic DNA was employed as the template in profiling TCR beta VDJ and CDR3. TCRdb called the reads again in MiXCR, with one record for every CDR3 protein. The repertoire holds around 430,000 distinct CDR3 sequences, with approximately 33% as singletons. With regard to this clonotype: Its specificity is not known. The final CDR3 position lacks the conserved phenylalanine or tryptophan, pointing to a likely read error.

Sequencing was done on patients that had shown CD8+CD57+ cell expansion by flow cytometry. Sequencing used sorted CD4+, CD8+, or CD8+CD57+ T cells (not recorded which) from PBMCs. This sequence originates from a human donor with aplastic anemia. The genes are TRBV4-3 and TRBJ1-1, with D maybe TRBD1 (5 bases). This chain's CDR3 is CASSQVGGVGTEAFL. Here the CDR3 DNA reads TGCGCCAGCAGCCAAGTGGGGGGTGTCGGCACTGAAGCTTTCCTT.